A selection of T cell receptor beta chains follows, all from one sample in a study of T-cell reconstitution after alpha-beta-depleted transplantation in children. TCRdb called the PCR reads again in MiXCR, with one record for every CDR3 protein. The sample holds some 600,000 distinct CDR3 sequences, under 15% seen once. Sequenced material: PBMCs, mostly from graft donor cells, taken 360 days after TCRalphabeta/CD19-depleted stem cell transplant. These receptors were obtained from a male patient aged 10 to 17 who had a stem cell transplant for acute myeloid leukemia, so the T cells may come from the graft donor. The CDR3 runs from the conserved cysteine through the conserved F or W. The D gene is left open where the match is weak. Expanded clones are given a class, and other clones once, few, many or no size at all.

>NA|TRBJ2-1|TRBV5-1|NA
CASSLDRAVEQFF
TGCGCCAGCAGCTTGGACAGGGCGGTTGAGCAGTTCTTC
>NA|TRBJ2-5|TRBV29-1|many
CSGDRWETQYF
TGCAGCGGTGACAGGTGGGAGACCCAGTACTTC
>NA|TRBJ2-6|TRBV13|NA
CAFSLGRGGTLSGANVLTF
TGTGCCTTCAGTTTAGGGAGAGGGGGGACTCTTAGCGGGGCCAACGTCCTGACTTTC
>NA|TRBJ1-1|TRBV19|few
CASRNDMNTEAFF
TGTGCCAGTAGGAACGACATGAACACTGAAGCTTTCTTT
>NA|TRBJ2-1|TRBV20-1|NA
CSARGQRVKSYNEQFF
TGCAGTGCTAGAGGCCAGAGGGTGAAATCCTACAATGAGCAGTTCTTC
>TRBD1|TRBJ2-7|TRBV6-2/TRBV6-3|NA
CASSPLRQGSYYAYEQYF
TGTGCCAGCAGTCCCCTCCGACAGGGGTCCTACTACGCCTACGAGCAGTACTTC
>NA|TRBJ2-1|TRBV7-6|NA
CASNDIRGATYNEQFF
TGTGCCAGCAACGACATACGGGGGGCTACATACAATGAGCAGTTCTTC
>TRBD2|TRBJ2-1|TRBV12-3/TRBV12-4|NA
CASSYLAVLFF
TGTGCCAGCAGTTACCTAGCGGTCCTATTCTTC
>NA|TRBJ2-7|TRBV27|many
CASAPWRPNTYEQYF
TGTGCCAGCGCCCCATGGCGACCAAACACCTACGAGCAGTACTTC
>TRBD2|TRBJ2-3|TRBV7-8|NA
CASSLDGGRADTQYF
TGTGCCAGCAGCTTAGATGGCGGGAGGGCAGATACGCAGTATTTT
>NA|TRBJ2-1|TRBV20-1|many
CSARELTYSYNEQFF
TGCAGTGCTAGAGAACTCACCTACTCCTACAATGAGCAGTTCTTC
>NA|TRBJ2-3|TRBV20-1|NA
CSASRLATTSTDTQYF
TGCAGTGCTAGCCGTCTAGCAACAACTAGCACAGATACGCAGTATTTT
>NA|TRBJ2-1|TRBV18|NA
CASSLPAERDEQFF
TGTGCCAGCTCACTCCCGGCGGAAAGGGATGAGCAGTTCTTC
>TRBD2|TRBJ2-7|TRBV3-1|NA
CASSPLRSASGSHEQYF
TGTGCCAGCAGCCCCTTGAGAAGCGCTAGCGGGAGCCACGAGCAGTACTTC
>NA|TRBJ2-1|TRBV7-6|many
CASSPGEGAYEQFF
TGTGCCAGCAGCCCCGGGGAGGGGGCTTATGAGCAGTTCTTC
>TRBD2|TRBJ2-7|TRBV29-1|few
CSVRVGGFFYEQYF
TGCAGCGTCCGGGTGGGGGGGTTTTTCTACGAGCAGTACTTC
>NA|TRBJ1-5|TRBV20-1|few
CSAGGRVENQPQHF
TGCAGTGCTGGGGGCAGGGTAGAGAATCAGCCCCAGCATTTT
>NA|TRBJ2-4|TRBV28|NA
CASSSPFTGSKNIQYF
TGTGCCAGCAGTTCACCATTCACAGGGTCCAAAAACATTCAGTACTTC
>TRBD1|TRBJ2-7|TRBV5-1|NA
CASSNPGQGLPEQYF
TGCGCCAGCAGTAATCCGGGACAGGGCCTCCCCGAGCAGTACTTC
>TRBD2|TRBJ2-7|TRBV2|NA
CASSYGGRTPTSTNEQYF
TGTGCCAGCAGTTATGGCGGGAGAACCCCTACGAGCACAAACGAGCAGTACTTC
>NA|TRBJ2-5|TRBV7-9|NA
CASSLDGAPPETQYF
TGTGCCAGCAGCTTGGACGGAGCCCCCCCAGAGACCCAGTACTTC
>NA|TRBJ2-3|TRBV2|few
CASSSEGMADTQYF
TGTGCCAGCAGTTCGGAGGGTATGGCAGATACGCAGTATTTT
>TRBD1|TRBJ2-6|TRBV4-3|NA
CASSQDLAQGAAGANVLTF
TGCGCCAGCAGCCAAGATCTGGCCCAGGGGGCTGCTGGGGCCAACGTCCTGACTTTC
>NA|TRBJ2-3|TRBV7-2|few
CASSPMTPRDTQYF
TGTGCCAGCAGCCCCATGACCCCGAGAGATACGCAGTATTTT
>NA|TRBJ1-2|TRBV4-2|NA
CASSPAGGLEDYGYTF
TGTGCCAGCAGCCCAGCGGGGGGGCTAGAGGACTATGGCTACACCTTC
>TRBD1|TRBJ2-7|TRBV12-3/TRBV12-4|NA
CASTPGDRNYEQYF
TGTGCCAGCACTCCAGGGGACAGAAACTACGAGCAGTACTTC